The clone carrying this TCR beta chain was observed many times. Its target is not known. Arm-PCR of CDR3 regions with iRepertoire HTBI primers generated TCR beta libraries. Using its own MiXCR run on the multiplex PCR reads, TCRdb lists one record per CDR3 protein. Among approximately 390,000 distinct CDR3 sequences listed, roughly 17% were seen once. Noted time point: newly diagnosed GD, antithyroid drugs for less than 3 months. Researchers made the TCR library from RNA that was extracted from PBMCs. The sample originates from a study of regulatory T cells in long-lasting Graves disease. Germline V CDR1 and CDR2: KGHSH, LQKENI. V lost 4 bases and J lost 0; bases outside the gene matches: 6. CDR3 size: 15 residues. General study results and limits: There were preferences for TRBV28, TRBJ1-2 and TRBJ2-5 in persistent disease.

This same sample was also part of a study on T cells in Graves' hyperthyroidism and ophthalmopathy. That investigation notes: Carried out on the TCR CDR3, a first-round RT-PCR used the HTBI primer set. In the analysis, a 13 V-J model separated ophthalmopathy from stable hyperthyroidism.

The source material was peripheral blood mononuclear cells (PBMCs), sampled at new diagnosis, from a patient treated with antithyroid drugs. This chain connects TRBV18 to TRBJ2-7, with 7 bases fitting TRBD1. The clonotype comes from a woman under 30 with Graves disease. The CDR3 bases are TGTGCCAGCTCACGGGACAGAACGTTCTCCTACGAGCAGTACTTC. Encoded protein: CASSRDRTFSYEQYF.